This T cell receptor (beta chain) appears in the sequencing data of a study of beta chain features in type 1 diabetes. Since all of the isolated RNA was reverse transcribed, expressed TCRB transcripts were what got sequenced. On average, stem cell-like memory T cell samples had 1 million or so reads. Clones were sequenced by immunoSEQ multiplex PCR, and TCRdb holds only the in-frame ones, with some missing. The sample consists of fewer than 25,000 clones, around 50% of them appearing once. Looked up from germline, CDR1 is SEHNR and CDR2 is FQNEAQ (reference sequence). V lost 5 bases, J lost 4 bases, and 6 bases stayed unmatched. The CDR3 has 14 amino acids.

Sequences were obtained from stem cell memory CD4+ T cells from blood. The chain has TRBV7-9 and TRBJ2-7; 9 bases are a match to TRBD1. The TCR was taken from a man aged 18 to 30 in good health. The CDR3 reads CASSPRTGVYEQYF. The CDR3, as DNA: TGTGCCAGCAGCCCACGGACAGGGGTTTACGAGCAGTACTTC.